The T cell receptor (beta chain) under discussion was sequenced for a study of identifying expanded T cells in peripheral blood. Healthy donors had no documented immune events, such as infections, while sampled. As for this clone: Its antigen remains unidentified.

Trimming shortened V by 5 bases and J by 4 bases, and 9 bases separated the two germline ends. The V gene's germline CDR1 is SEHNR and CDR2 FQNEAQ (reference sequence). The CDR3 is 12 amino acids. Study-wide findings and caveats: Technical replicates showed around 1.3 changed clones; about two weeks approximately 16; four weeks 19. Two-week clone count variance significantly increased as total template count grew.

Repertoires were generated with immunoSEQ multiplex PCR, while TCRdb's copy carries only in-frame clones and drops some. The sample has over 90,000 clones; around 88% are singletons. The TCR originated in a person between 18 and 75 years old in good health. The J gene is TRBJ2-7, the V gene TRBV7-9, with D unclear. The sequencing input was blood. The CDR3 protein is CASSLIEYEQYF. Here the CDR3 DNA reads TGTGCCAGCAGCCTGATTGAGTACGAGCAGTACTTC.